This TCR beta chain derives from a study of T cells in Graves' hyperthyroidism and ophthalmopathy. Extraction of PBMCs used 10 ml of fresh peripheral blood. TCR beta CDR3 region amplification was performed from RNA transcripts. First-round RT-PCR of the TCR CDR3 relied on the HTBI primer set. TCRdb reanalysed the multiplex PCR reads using MiXCR and keeps one entry per CDR3 protein. The sample includes a few hundred thousand distinct CDR3 sequences, around 22% of them seen just once. This CDR3 region has 15 residues. Germline-derived CDR1 and CDR2 are SGHRS and YFSETQ. The V and J ends lost 0 bases and 4 bases respectively, with 14 bases between them.

The chain is built from TRBV5-1 and TRBJ2-7, with D uncertain. The sample comprised blood. The sequence derives from a man aged 30-40 years with Graves' ophthalmopathy. This CDR3 reads CASSLAPGTIYEQYF. In DNA form, the CDR3 reads TGCGCCAGCAGCTTGGCGCCTGGAACCATATACGAGCAGTACTTC.